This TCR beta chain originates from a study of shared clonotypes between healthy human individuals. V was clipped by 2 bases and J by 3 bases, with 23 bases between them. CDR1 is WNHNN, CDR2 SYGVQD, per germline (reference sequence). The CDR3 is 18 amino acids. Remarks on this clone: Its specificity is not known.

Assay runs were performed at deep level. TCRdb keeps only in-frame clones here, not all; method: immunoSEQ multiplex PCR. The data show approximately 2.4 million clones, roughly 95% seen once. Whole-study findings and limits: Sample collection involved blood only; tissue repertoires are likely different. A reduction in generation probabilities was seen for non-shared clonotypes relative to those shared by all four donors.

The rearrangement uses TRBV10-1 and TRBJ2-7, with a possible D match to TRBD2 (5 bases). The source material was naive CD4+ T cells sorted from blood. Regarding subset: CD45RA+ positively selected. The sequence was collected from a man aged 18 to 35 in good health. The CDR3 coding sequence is TGCGCCAGCAGTGAGAATTCCCTCGCCGTTCGGGGAAGCTACGAGCAGTACTTC. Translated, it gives CASSENSLAVRGSYEQYF.